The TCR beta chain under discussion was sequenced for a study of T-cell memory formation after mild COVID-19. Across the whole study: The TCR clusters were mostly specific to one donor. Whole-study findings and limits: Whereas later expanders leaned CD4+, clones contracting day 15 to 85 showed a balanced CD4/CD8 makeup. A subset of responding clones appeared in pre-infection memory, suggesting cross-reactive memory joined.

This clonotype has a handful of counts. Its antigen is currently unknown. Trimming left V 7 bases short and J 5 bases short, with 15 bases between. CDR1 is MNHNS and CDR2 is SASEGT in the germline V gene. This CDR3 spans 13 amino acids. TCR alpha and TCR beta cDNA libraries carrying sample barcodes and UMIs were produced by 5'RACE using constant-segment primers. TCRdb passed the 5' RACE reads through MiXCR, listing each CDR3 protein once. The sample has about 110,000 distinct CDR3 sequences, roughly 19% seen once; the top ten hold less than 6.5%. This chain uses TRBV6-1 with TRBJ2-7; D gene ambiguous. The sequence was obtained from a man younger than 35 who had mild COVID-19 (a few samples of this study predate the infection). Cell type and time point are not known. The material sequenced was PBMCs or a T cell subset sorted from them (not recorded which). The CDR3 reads CASTIPPLNEQYF. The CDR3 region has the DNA TGTGCCAGCACCATCCCCCCTCTCAACGAGCAGTACTTC.